The T cell receptor (beta chain) under discussion was sequenced for a study of blood T cell repertoires in COVID-19. Study in general: There were acute and convalescent COVID-19 samples, and they came from the United States, Italy and Spain. Sample material is recorded as cDNA or gDNA derived from T cells, B-cell-depleted T cells, or PBMCs.

Germline V gene lookup returns CDR1 LNHNV and CDR2 YYDKDF (reference sequence). The CDR3 totals 12 residues. V lost 0 bases and J 4 bases, leaving 3 bases between the germline ends. Under the authors' procedure: The authors estimated nucleated cell counts from reference gene primer amplification. Sequencing used immunoSEQ multiplex PCR; TCRdb keeps in-frame clones, though not all of them. The DNA was the basis for D and trimming; V, J and clone size are from that table. The sample comprises 150,000 or so clones, about 80% of which are singletons, and 3.5% to 4.5% rests with the top ten. The clonotype was recovered from a woman between 55 and 75 years old with acute or convalescent COVID-19. V gene TRBV15 combines with J gene TRBJ2-5, with unresolved D. Sequencing was performed on peripheral blood. The CDR3, as DNA: TGTGCCACCAGCAGAGATATAGAGACCCAGTACTTC. Translation: CATSRDIETQYF.